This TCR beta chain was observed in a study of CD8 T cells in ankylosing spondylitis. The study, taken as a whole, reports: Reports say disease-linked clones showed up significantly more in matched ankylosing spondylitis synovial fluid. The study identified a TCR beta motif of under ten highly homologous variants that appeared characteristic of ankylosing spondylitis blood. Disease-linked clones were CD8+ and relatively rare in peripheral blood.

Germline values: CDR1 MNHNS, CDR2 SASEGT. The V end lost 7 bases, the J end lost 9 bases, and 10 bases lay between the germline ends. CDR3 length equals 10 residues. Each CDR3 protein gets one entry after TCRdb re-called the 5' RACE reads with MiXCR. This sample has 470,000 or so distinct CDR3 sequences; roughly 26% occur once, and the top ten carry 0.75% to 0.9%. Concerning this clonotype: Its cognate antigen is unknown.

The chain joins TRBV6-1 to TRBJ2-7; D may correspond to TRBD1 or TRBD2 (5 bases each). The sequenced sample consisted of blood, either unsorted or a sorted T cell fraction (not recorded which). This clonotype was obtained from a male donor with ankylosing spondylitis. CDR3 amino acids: CASTDGGQYF. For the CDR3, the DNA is TGTGCCAGCACAGATGGGGGGCAGTACTTC.